This entry is about one T cell receptor beta chain. There is no known antigen for this receptor. No much larger clone exists at a distance of one base, and base qualities are not known. The germline V gene specifies SQVTM as CDR1 and ANQGSEA as CDR2. Trimming takes 2 bases from V and 7 bases from J, and the germline ends sit 18 bases apart. The CDR3, cysteine through phenylalanine, is 15 amino acids long. Solely the CDR3 DNA is kept, with 45 bases framed from the first base. In total, about 650 healthy bone marrow donors made up the cohort. All cohort members were sampled while nominally healthy, although unrecorded immune exposures were likely present. The donor tested CMV seropositive and was one of the 289 seropositive cohort members. A peripheral blood sample was provided by each donor, and peripheral blood mononuclear cells were used for TCR beta sequencing. The Qiagen DNeasy Blood Extraction Kit was used to extract genomic DNA from the blood cell samples.

This sample is drawn from a study of cytomegalovirus exposure and HLA in healthy donors (dated by TCRdb to about 2017). As for the study more broadly: An earlier analysis of 550 to 700 of the donors reported roughly 300 Gb of sequence data and some 120 million unique TCR beta sequences from about 180 million T cells. Roughly 290 gigabases of sequencing data and around 85 million unique TCR sequences made up an early release that covered roughly 670 HLA-typed donors. Of the roughly 390 genotyped donors, 81% were placed in the genetic ancestry cluster associated with self-reported Caucasian donors. The study aimed to test whether signatures of past pathogen exposure could be identified by cataloging public T cell receptors. The study used immunosequencing to profile the T cell repertoires of more than 650 subjects and linked those repertoires to cytomegalovirus serostatus. In addition to the first cohort of roughly 700 subjects, a separate validation cohort of 120 different subjects was used. The study combined high-throughput TCR immunosequencing, statistical association of individual TCRs with disease status, and machine learning to predict cytomegalovirus infection status. In a later analysis, previously published TCR beta repertoires from 550 to 700 donors were re-analyzed and high-resolution HLA genotyping was added so that TCR occurrence patterns could be studied. In the later analysis, no new phenotypic data were used to find candidate immune exposures; instead, reliance was placed on TCR beta sequences and their occurrence across donors. To decide whether each TCR beta V gene segment behaved as functional or pseudogenic, an earlier analysis of several hundred of the donors relied on high-throughput TCR beta sequencing. Donor age, sex, ethnicity and CMV serostatus were collected together with the repertoire data. In a later genetic analysis, genome-wide SNP genotypes for about 55% of the roughly 670 donors were used, and that subset was treated as a discovery cohort. All discovery cohort repertoires had been generated using a single sequencing platform. HLA typing included class I and class II loci at four-digit resolution. Typing coverage varied by locus: 629-630 donors for A, B, C, DRB1 and DQB1; roughly 520 for DQA1; around 610 for DPA1; fewer than 480 for DPB1. Because of strong linkage in the cohort, four to six DR-DQ haplotypes were treated as single units for association and clustering. Among about 390 genotyped donors of the cohort, an average of approximately 240,000 unique TCR beta nucleotide sequences were sequenced per donor, about a sixth of them non-productive. Beyond this particular receptor, the publication reports: Because HLA typing was unavailable for some donors at each locus, only the typed subset was used in association tests. Assigning TCR associations to individual alleles was difficult when HLA alleles, especially DR and DQ, strongly co-occurred. A later analysis found that TCR association rates varied across HLA loci, with DRB1 alleles showing the most associated TCRs and HLA-C alleles the fewest. Broadly in line with IMGT annotations, most TCR beta V segments showed up in productive rearrangements about 90% or about 30% of the time in an earlier analysis of some 590 of the donors. A cluster of highly shared sequence variants was judged likely to be a technical artifact of the sequencing pipeline. Across donors, most TCR sequences were observed very rarely, whereas some public TCRs were present in many individuals. The study listed 164 TCR beta chains as associated with cytomegalovirus. Some IMGT-functional V segments, including TRBV6-2 and TRBV6-3, could not be told apart with the 87-base-pair reads, so those segments were excluded. A further reported finding was that TCR beta sequences accurately predicted the HLA-A and HLA-B alleles for most subjects in the first cohort. The authors suggested that the approach could potentially be extended to other disease states and immunological phenotypes. A later genetic analysis reported fewer N-insertions in productive TCRs among donors in an Asian-associated ancestry cluster than the approximately 700-donor mean. Because counts were too low, seventeen rarely observed V segments, including chromosome 9 orphons, were excluded from the earlier analysis of a few hundred of the donors. CMV serostatus was the only immune exposure information available for the cohort. This cohort had only TCR beta chains sequenced, and the lack of alpha or paired-chain data limited which features could be detected. In a later analysis, several top co-occurrence clusters were reported to appear linked to parvovirus B19, influenza, CMV and Epstein-Barr virus. A few of the identified cytomegalovirus-associated TCR beta chains were confirmed in vitro to be specific for cytomegalovirus antigens. Compared with equally common non-associated chains, HLA-associated TCR beta chains in a later analysis were more clonally expanded and had lower generation probabilities. Most CMV-associated TCR beta chains appeared to be HLA-restricted in a later analysis, and the HLA associations seemed to be driven largely by CMV exposure. V-gene and J-gene trimming of TCR beta chains was associated with a missense DCLRE1C variant in a later genetic analysis, and the association was replicated in an independent cohort. Sequencing depth was assumed to be roughly uniform across donors in the presence/absence analyses, though that assumption may not hold. The classifier was reported to diagnose cytomegalovirus status with high specificity and sensitivity in both the original and validation cohorts. Correlated functional status among segregating V segments might reflect linkage disequilibrium, but an unknown experimental factor could not be ruled out. In a later analysis, some 18,000 TCR beta sequences were associated with specific HLA alleles at a false discovery rate of 0.05.

The library was prepared using the immunoSEQ multiplex PCR assay. A mixture of 60 forward primers for TCR Vbeta segments and 13 reverse primers for TCR Jbeta segments was used in the multiplex PCR. Amplification of the CDR3 region of rearranged TCR beta genes was performed with a multiplex PCR assay on genomic DNA. On the Illumina HiSeq System, the amplified TCR beta libraries were sequenced as 87-base-pair reads. The authors' analysis ran thus. Across the 500 to 850 repertoires, a later analysis counted approximately 75 million unique TCR beta chains, 8.5 million to 12 million of which were shared by at least two donors. Raw reads were error-corrected and collapsed into unique sequences with a nearest-neighbor algorithm that merged closely related sequences to remove PCR and sequencing errors. V, D and J gene segments were assigned by aligning CDR3 sequences to IMGT reference sequences. For a sequence to be retained, at least a six-nucleotide match to both a V gene segment and a J gene segment was required. A rearrangement was called productive if the CDR3 had no stop codons and remained in frame with V and J, and every other rearrangement was called non-productive. Following IMGT convention, CDR3 was defined as the stretch from the second conserved V-encoded cysteine up to the conserved J-encoded phenylalanine. The earlier analysis of some 540 of the donors excluded any sequence lacking an unambiguous match to a single V gene segment. In an earlier analysis of about 590 of the donors, a V segment was called functional when productive rearrangements were above 56.7%, and segregating when the standard deviation between donors exceeded 5%. A statistical classification framework was built for diagnosing cytomegalovirus status from the catalog of TCR beta chain sequences. A later analysis assigned V and J genes by comparing TCR nucleotide sequences with IMGT/GENE-DB human TR gene sequences. The TCRdist pipeline was used in a later analysis to assign CDR3 sequences and most-parsimonious VDJ recombination scenarios. A later analysis defined each TCR beta chain by its CDR3 amino acid sequence plus V-gene family, and excluded reads lacking a unique V-gene family. To address suspected cross-contamination and a sequencing artifact, a later analysis removed around 600 highly shared, low-generation-probability nucleotide sequences. In a later analysis, a clonal expansion index was calculated for each public chain from normalized within-repertoire ranks of inferred template counts. In a later analysis, generation probabilities were computed with a VDJ recombination model fitted to out-of-frame rearrangements, and the resulting probabilities were checked against IGoR. In a later analysis, hypergeometric tests were used to score TCR-TCR, TCR-HLA and TCR-CMV co-occurrence, with a repertoire-size bias correction applied to TCR pairs. To estimate false discovery rates, a later analysis permuted the HLA or CMV assignments 20 times. In a later analysis, co-occurring TCRs were grouped using DBSCAN, and TCRdist sequence similarity was added for clustering within HLA-allele-positive subsets. For co-occurrence clustering, repertoires with fewer than 30,000 or more than 120,000 public chains were excluded, along with five repertoires with anomalous nucleotide sharing. Imported from immuneACCESS, the table was reduced by TCRdb to in-frame sequences with V and J called. These copies leave out some clones; in studies compared against another copy, an unresolved V gene accounts for under half, and the cause of the remainder is not known. The V and J calls and clone size come from that table; D and trimming were worked out from the DNA. This sample holds 90,000 to 140,000 clones; just over 75% were observed only once. The ten largest clones represent 7% to 10% of the sample.

The source is a man aged 40-55 years in good health and CMV-seropositive. The material sequenced was PBMCs. The chain was built from TRBV29-1 and TRBJ2-1; matching of 5 bases hints at TRBD2 as the D gene. The sequenced DNA: TGCAGCGTTGAAATTTTTGGCGGGTCGGGGAATGAGCAGTTCTTC. This translates into CSVEIFGGSGNEQFF.